The 13 T cell receptor beta chains listed next were all sequenced from one sample in a study of shared clonotypes between healthy human individuals. Using immunoSEQ multiplex PCR, the repertoire was profiled, and TCRdb retains in-frame clones only, with some absent. The sample includes roughly 2 million clones, approximately 95% of them seen just once. Sequences were obtained from naive CD4+ T cells sorted from blood. Subset reported: CD45RA+ positively selected. These TCRs come from a man between 18 and 29 years old in good health.

The chain has TRBV27 and TRBJ1-6; D remains unclear. Trimming pared 1 base from V and 0 bases from J, leaving 7 bases between. CDR3 length: 16 amino acids. CDR1 is MNHEY and CDR2 is SMNVEV in the germline V gene (reference sequence). The DNA of the CDR3 is TGTGCCAGCAGTTTATACAGTGGCTCCTATAATTCACCCCTCCACTTT. Protein product: CASSLYSGSYNSPLHF.

A note on this clone: This CDR3 is also generated by other DNA sequences in the sample. The chain joins TRBV5-1 to TRBJ1-1, with TRBD1 matching 7 bases. With V trimmed by 2 bases and J by 4 bases, 5 bases remained unmatched. The CDR3 is made up of 14 amino acids. Germline loops: CDR1 SGHRS, CDR2 YFSETQ. This chain's CDR3 is CASSFDRVGTEAFF. CDR3 bases: TGCGCCAGCAGCTTCGACAGGGTTGGCACTGAAGCTTTCTTT.

This chain connects TRBV10-1 to TRBJ2-2; D gene unclear. The CDR3 contains 13 residues. Germline V gene data show CDR1 as WNHNN and CDR2 as SYGVQD (reference sequence). The germline V and J ends were trimmed by 6 bases and 2 bases, with 7 bases remaining between them. The CDR3 region is CASSLTNTGELFF. As DNA, the CDR3 is TGCGCCAGCAGCCTTACAAACACCGGGGAGCTGTTTTTT.

The J gene is TRBJ2-5, the V gene TRBV7-3; 7 bases line up with TRBD2. V was pared by 1 base and J by 4 bases, with 6 bases of the junction left unmatched. Germline V CDR1 and CDR2: SGHTA, FQGTGA. The CDR3 runs to 15 residues. The chain's CDR3 is CASSLKREATETQYF. CDR3 coding DNA: TGTGCCAGCAGCTTAAAACGGGAGGCAACAGAGACCCAGTACTTC.

This clone was seen once. V usage is TRBV19 and J usage is TRBJ1-5; the D gene is possibly TRBD1 (6 bases). V dropped 7 bases and J dropped 4 bases, with 11 bases sitting between them. This CDR3 region has 13 residues. Germline values: CDR1 LNHDA, CDR2 SQIVND (reference sequence). CDR3 amino acids: CASTTGRNQPQHF. The CDR3 DNA is TGTGCCAGTACCACAGGGAGGAATCAGCCCCAGCATTTT.

The rearrangement uses TRBV28 and TRBJ2-2, with D possibly being TRBD2 (6 bases). CDR3 length equals 15 residues. The germline V and J ends were trimmed by 8 bases and 0 bases, with 13 bases remaining between them. Germline CDR1 MDHEN, CDR2 SYDVKM. The CDR3 DNA is TGTGCCAGCTGTGGGACTGCCGCGAACACCGGGGAGCTGTTTTTT. Its translation is CASCGTAANTGELFF.

The chain employs TRBV27 and TRBJ2-3; D may be TRBD2 (6 bases). Trimming pared 1 base from V and 0 bases from J, leaving 14 bases between. The CDR3 sequence is 17 residues long. Germline values: CDR1 MNHEY, CDR2 SMNVEV (reference sequence). The CDR3 sequence: CASSLWRFGGSTDTQYF. CDR3 nucleotide sequence: TGTGCCAGCAGTTTATGGCGTTTCGGGGGTAGCACAGATACGCAGTATTTT.

V gene TRBV4-3 combines with J gene TRBJ2-2; D possibly uses TRBD1 or TRBD2 (6 bases each). The length of the CDR3 is 15 residues. Per germline, CDR1 LGHNA and CDR2 YSLEER. Trimming removed 4 bases from V and 6 bases from J, with 15 bases in between. The CDR3 nucleotides read TGCGCCAGCAGCCTGGGGGCGGGACAACCCGGGGAGCTGTTTTTT. It translates to CASSLGAGQPGELFF.

The genes are TRBV10-3 and TRBJ2-2; D uncertain. CDR1 and CDR2 (germline): ENHRY, SYGVKD. This CDR3 comprises 14 residues. Trimming pared 3 bases from V and 6 bases from J, leaving 11 bases between. CDR3 sequence reads: CAISDPPGPGELFF. The CDR3 DNA reads TGTGCCATCAGTGACCCACCGGGCCCCGGGGAGCTGTTTTTT.

The chain has TRBV30 and TRBJ1-5; D is undetermined. The germline V gene has CDR1 GTSNPN and CDR2 SVGIG (reference sequence). This CDR3 has 10 amino acids. Trimming pared 3 bases from V and 9 bases from J, leaving 6 bases between. This CDR3 reads CAWRLRPQHF. CDR3 nucleotide sequence: TGTGCCTGGAGACTAAGGCCCCAGCATTTT. The full variable domain, its missing parts supplied by reference TRBV30 and TRBJ1-5, is SQTIHQWPATLVQPVGSPLSLECTVEGTSNPNLYWYRQAAGRGLQLLFYSVGIGQISSEVPQNLSASRPQDRQFILSSKKLLLSDSGFYLCAWRLRPQHFGDGTRLSIL.

V and J are TRBV28 and TRBJ2-1, with 8 bases lining up with TRBD1. Germline V CDR1 and CDR2: MDHEN, SYDVKM. V gave up 4 bases and J gave up 2 bases; unmatched junction bases: 10. The CDR3 runs 17 residues. As DNA, the CDR3 is TGTGCCAGCAGTTCCGAATCCGGGACAGGACCCTACAATGAGCAGTTCTTC. This gives the protein CASSSESGTGPYNEQFF.

On this clone: At the DNA level, this CDR3 is encoded by other sequences in the same sample as well. CDR3 nucleotide sequence: TGTGCCAGCAGCTTAGCAGGGGGCTACGAGCAGTACTTC. Translation gives CASSLAGGYEQYF. The gene calls are TRBV7-3 and TRBJ2-7; 7 bases align to TRBD1. This CDR3 has 13 amino acids. CDR1 and CDR2 from the germline V gene are SGHTA and FQGTGA. V trimming: 2 bases; J trimming: 3 bases; junction bases outside the gene matches: 1.

CDR3 sequence reads: CASRLRGGPFADTQYF. In DNA, the CDR3 is TGTGCCAGCCGCCTTCGGGGAGGGCCGTTCGCAGATACGCAGTATTTT. The rearrangement joins TRBV7-2 to TRBJ2-3; 7 bases line up with TRBD2. The CDR3 runs 16 residues. V gave up 8 bases and J gave up 4 bases; unmatched junction bases: 15. The germline CDR1 and CDR2 sequences are SGHTA and FQGNSA.